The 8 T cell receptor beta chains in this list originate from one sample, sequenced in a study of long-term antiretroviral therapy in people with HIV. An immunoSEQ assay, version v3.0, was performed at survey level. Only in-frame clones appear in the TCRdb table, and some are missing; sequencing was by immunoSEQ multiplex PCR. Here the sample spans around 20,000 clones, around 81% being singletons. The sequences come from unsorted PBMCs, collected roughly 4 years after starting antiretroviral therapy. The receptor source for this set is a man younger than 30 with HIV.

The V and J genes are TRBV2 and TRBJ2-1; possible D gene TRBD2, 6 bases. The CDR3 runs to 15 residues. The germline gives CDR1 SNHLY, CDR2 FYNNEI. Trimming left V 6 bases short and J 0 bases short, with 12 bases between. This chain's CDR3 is CASRAFGGSYNEQFF. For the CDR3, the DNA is TGTGCCAGCAGGGCCTTCGGGGGCTCCTACAATGAGCAGTTCTTC.

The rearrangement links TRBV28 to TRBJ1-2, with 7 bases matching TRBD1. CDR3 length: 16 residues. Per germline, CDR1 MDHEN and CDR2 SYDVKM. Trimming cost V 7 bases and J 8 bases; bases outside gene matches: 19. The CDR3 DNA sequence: TGTGCCAGCATCCTGGACAGGACGTTCCTCATCGGCGGCTACACCTTC. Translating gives CASILDRTFLIGGYTF.

DNA for the CDR3: TGTGCCAGCAGTGACGGGACAGGGGGCGATGAGCAGTTCTTC. Its translation: CASSDGTGGDEQFF. V usage is TRBV6-4 and J usage is TRBJ2-1; 12 nucleotides line up with TRBD1. The V and J ends lost 2 bases and 8 bases, in that order; junction bases with no gene match: 1. Germline V lookup: CDR1 MRHNA, CDR2 SNTAGT. The CDR3 is 14 residues long.

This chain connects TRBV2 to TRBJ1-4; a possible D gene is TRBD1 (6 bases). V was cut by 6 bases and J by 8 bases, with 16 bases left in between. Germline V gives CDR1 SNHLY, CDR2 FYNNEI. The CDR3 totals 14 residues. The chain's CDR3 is CASRGGQLVEKLFF. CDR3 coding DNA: TGTGCCAGCAGAGGAGGACAGTTAGTGGAAAAACTGTTTTTT.

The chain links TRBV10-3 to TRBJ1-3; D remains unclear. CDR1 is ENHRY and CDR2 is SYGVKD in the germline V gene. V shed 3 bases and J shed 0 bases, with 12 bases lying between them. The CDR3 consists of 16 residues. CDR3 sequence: CAISDFPQDSGNTIYF. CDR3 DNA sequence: TGTGCCATCAGTGATTTTCCGCAGGACTCTGGAAACACCATATATTTT.

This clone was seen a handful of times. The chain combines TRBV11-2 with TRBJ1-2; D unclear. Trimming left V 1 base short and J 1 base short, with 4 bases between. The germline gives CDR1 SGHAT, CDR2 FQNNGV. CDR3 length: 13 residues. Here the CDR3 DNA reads TGTGCCAGCAGCTTAGGGGGTAACTATGGCTACACCTTC. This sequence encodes CASSLGGNYGYTF.

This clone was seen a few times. This CDR3 is CASSVGRTSGGAGEQFF. Written as DNA, the CDR3 is TGTGCCAGCAGCGTAGGCCGGACTAGCGGGGGGGCGGGTGAGCAGTTCTTC. V is TRBV9 and J is TRBJ2-1; 15 bases are a match to TRBD2. Germline CDR1 reads SGDLS; CDR2 reads YYNGEE. The V segment lost 0 bases and the J segment 9 bases; nucleotides outside the gene matches: 7. This CDR3 comprises 17 residues.

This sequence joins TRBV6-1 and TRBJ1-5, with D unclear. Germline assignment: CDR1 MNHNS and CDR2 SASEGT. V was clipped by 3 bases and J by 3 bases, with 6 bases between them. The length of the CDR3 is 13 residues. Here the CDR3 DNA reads TGTGCCAGCAGTGATCCCGACAATCAGCCCCAGCATTTT. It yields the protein CASSDPDNQPQHF.